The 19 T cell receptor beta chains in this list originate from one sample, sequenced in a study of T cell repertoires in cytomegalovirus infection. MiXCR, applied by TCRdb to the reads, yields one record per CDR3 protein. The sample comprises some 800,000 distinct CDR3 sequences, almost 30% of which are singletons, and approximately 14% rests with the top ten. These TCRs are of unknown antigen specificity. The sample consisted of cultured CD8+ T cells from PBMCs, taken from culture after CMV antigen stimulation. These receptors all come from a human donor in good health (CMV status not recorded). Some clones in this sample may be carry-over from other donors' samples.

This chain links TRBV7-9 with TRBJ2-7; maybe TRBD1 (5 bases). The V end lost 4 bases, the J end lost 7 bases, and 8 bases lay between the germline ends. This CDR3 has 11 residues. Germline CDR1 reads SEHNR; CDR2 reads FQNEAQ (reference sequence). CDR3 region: CASSSGQEQYV. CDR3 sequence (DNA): TGTGCCAGCAGCTCAGGGCAAGAGCAGTACGTC.

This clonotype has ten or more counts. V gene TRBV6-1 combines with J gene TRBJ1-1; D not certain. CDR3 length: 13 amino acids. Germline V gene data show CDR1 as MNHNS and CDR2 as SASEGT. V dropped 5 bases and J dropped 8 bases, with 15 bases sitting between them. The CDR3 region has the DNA TGTGCCAGCAGTCCTGGGCCGTTCGGCGAAGCTTTCTTT. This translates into CASSPGPFGEAFF.

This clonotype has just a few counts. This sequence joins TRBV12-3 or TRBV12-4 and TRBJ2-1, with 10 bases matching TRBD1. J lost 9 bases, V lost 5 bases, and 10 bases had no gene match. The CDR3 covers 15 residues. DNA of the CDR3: TGTGCCAGCAGTCCGGGACAGGGGTTAAAGAGTGAGCAGTTCTTC. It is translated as CASSPGQGLKSEQFF.

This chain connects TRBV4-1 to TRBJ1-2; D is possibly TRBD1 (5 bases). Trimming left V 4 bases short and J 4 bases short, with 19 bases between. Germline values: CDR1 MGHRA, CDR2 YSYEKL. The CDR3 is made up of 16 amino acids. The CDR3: CASSPLPGTGIYGYTF. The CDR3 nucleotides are TGCGCCAGCAGCCCACTGCCCGGGACTGGGATCTATGGCTACACCTTC.

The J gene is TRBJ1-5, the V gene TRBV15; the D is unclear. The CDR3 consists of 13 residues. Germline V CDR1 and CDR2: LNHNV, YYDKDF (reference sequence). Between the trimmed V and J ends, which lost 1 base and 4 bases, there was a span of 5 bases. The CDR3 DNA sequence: TGTGCCACCAGCAGAGGCAGGAATCAGCCCCAGCATTTT. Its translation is CATSRGRNQPQHF.

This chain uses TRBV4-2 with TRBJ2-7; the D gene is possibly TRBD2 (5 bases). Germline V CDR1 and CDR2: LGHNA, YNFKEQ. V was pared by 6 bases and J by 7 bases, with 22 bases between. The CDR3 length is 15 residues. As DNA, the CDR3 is TGTGCCAGCAGGCAATCGAGGGAAGGGTTTAGGGAGCAGTACTTC. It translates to CASRQSREGFREQYF.

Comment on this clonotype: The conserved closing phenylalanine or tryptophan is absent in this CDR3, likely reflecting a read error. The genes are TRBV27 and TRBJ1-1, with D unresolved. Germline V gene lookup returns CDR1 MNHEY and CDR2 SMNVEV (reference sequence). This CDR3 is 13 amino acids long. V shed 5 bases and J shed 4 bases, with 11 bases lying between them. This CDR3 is CASSPIEGTEAFY. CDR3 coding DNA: TGTGCCAGCAGTCCTATTGAGGGCACTGAAGCTTTCTAT.

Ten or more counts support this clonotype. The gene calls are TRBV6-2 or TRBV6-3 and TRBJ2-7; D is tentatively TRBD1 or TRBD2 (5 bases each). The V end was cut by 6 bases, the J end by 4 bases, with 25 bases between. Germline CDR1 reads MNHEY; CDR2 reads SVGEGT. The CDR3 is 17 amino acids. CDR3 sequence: CASSPTTGAGKWYEQYV. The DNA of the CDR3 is TGTGCCAGCAGCCCTACAACCGGGGCAGGGAAGTGGTACGAGCAGTACGTC.

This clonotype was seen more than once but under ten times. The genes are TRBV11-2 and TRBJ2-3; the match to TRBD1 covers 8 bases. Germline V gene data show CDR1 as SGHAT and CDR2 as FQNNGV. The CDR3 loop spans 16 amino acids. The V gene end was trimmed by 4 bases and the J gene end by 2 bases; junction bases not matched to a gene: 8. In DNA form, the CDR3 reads TGTGCCAGCAGCTCTCCTTGGACAGGGTCCACAGATACGCAGTATTTT. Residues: CASSSPWTGSTDTQYF.

CDR3 region: CASSLSGGATTYEQYV. The CDR3 nucleotides read TGTGCCAGCAGCTTATCAGGGGGGGCGACCACCTACGAGCAGTACGTC. The chain combines TRBV5-4 with TRBJ2-7; D may be TRBD1 or TRBD2 (7 bases each). The V gene lost 2 bases and the J gene lost 2 bases, with 17 bases spanning the gap. The CDR3 totals 16 residues. CDR1 and CDR2 from the germline V gene are SGHNT and YYREEE (reference sequence).

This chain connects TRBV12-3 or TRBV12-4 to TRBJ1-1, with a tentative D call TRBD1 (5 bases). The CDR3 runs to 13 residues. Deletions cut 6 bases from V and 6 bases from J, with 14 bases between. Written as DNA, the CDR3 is TGTGCCAGCAGATATGGGGGTTTGGCTGAAGCTTTCTTT. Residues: CASRYGGLAEAFF.

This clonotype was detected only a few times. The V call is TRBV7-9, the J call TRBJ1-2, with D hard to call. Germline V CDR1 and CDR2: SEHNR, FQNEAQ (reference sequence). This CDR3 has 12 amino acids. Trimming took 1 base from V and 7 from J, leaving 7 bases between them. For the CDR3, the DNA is TGTGCCAGCAGCTTAGAGGGAGGTGGCTACACCTTC. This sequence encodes CASSLEGGGYTF. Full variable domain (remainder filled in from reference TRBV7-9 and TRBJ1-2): DTGVSQNPRHKITKRGQNVTFRCDPISEHNRLYWYRQTLGQGPEFLTYFQNEAQLEKSRLLSDRFSAERPKGSFSTLEIQRTEQGDSAMYLCASSLEGGGYTFGSGTRLTVV.

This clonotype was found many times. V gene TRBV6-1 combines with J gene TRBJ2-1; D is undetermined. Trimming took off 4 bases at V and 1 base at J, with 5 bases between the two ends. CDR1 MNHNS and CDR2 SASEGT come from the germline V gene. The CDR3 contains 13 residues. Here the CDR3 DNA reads TGTGCCAGCAGTGGCCGGTCCTACAATGAGCAGTTCTTC. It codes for CASSGRSYNEQFF.

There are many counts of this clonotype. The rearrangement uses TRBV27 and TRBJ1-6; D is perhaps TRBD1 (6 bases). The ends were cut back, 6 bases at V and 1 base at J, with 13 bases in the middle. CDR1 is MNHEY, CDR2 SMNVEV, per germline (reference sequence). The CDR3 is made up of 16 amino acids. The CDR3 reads CASRPTQGSYNSPLHF. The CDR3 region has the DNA TGTGCCAGCAGACCGACACAGGGTTCCTATAATTCACCCCTCCACTTT.

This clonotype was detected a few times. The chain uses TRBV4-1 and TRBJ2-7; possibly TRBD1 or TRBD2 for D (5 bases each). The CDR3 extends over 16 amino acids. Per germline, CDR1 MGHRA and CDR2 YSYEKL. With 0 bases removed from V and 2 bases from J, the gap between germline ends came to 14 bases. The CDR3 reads CASSQDPEGSTYEQYF. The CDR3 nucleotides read TGCGCCAGCAGCCAAGATCCAGAGGGGTCGACCTACGAGCAGTACTTC.

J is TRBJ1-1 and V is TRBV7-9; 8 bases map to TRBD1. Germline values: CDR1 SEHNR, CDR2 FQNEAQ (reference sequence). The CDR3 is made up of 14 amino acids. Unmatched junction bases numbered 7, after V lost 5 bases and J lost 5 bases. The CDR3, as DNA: TGTGCCAGCAGCGACTGGACAGGGTCGACTGAAGCTTTCTTT. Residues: CASSDWTGSTEAFF.

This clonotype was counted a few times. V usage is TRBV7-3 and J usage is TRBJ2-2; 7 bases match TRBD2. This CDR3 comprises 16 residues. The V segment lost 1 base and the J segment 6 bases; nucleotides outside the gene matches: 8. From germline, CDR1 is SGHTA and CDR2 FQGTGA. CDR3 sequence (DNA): TGTGCCAGCAGCTTAAAAGCGGGGTCCCGCTCCGGGGAGCTGTTTTTT. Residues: CASSLKAGSRSGELFF. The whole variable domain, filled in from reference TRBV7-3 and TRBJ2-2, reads GAGVSQTPSNKVTEKGKYVELRCDPISGHTALYWYRQSLGQGPEFLIYFQGTGAADDSGLPNDRFFAVRPEGSVSTLKIQRTERGDSAVYLCASSLKAGSRSGELFFGEGSRLTVL.

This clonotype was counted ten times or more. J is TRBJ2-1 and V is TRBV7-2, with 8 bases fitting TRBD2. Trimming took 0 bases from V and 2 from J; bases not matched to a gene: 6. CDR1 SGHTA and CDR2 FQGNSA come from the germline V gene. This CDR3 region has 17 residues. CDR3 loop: CASSLALTGGAYNEQFF. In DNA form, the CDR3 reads TGTGCCAGCAGCTTAGCGCTCACCGGGGGGGCCTACAATGAGCAGTTCTTC.

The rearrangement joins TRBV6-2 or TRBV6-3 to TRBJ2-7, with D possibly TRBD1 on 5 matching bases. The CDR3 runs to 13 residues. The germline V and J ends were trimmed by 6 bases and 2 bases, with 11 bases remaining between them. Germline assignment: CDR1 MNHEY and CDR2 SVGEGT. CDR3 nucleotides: TGTGCCAGCAGCCAGGACACCGCCTACGAGCAGTACGTC. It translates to CASSQDTAYEQYV.